Below, 14 T cell receptor beta chains from the same sample are listed, as sequenced in a study of beta chain features in type 1 diabetes. Reverse transcription of all isolated RNA meant that expressed TCRB transcripts were sequenced. Sequencing used immunoSEQ multiplex PCR; TCRdb keeps in-frame clones, though not all of them. This sample has about 370,000 clones, with around 15% found just once. Sequenced sample: naive CD4+ T cells from blood. These TCRs come from a woman under 30 in good health.

This clone was observed a few times. The J gene is TRBJ2-5, the V gene TRBV14; TRBD2 aligns across 7 bases. Germline loops: CDR1 SGHDN, CDR2 FVKESK. CDR3 length: 16 residues. J gave up 3 bases and V 4 bases, and 11 bases lay outside the gene matches. In DNA form, the CDR3 reads TGTGCCAGCAGCCGACACGCAACCGGACTAGAAGAGACCCAGTACTTC. Translation gives CASSRHATGLEETQYF.

This clone showed up just a few times. J is TRBJ2-1 and V is TRBV10-3; no reliable D call. Germline CDR1 is ENHRY and CDR2 is SYGVKD. The length of the CDR3 is 13 residues. V lost 2 bases and J lost 5, with 7 bases in between. The CDR3 DNA sequence: TGTGCCATCAGTGAGACACAGAACAATGAGCAGTTCTTC. It yields the protein CAISETQNNEQFF.

This chain links TRBV29-1 with TRBJ2-7; TRBD2 aligns across 7 bases. Germline CDR1 is SQVTM and CDR2 is ANQGSEA. J was trimmed by 2 bases and V by 4 bases; bases with no gene match: 5. The CDR3 totals 13 residues. The CDR3 loop reads CSVVPSGPYEQYF. CDR3 sequence (DNA): TGCAGCGTTGTACCTAGCGGACCCTACGAGCAGTACTTC.

This clone has a handful of counts. CDR3 coding DNA: TGTGCCAGCAGTGAGATGACATTGCGGGGGACCCAGTACTTC. This codes for CASSEMTLRGTQYF. The chain carries TRBV28 and TRBJ2-5; possible D gene TRBD2, 6 bases. The CDR3 contains 14 residues. Per the germline V gene, CDR1 is MDHEN and CDR2 is SYDVKM. Trimming removed 5 bases from V and 7 bases from J, with 17 bases in between.

The chain employs TRBV12-2 and TRBJ2-3; the table's D call, TRBD1, was not checked against the DNA. TRBV12-2 is recorded as a pseudogene. This CDR3 region has 16 residues. This CDR3 reads CASRLAAGGLTDTQYF. The DNA of the CDR3 is TGTGCAAGTCGCTTAGCCGCAGGGGGCTTGACAGATACGCAGTATTTT.

This clone was seen a few times. The chain links TRBV30 to TRBJ1-5; TRBD1 aligns across 9 bases. The V gene's germline CDR1 is GTSNPN and CDR2 SVGIG (reference sequence). There are 17 residues in the CDR3. The V gene end was trimmed by 3 bases and the J gene end by 0 bases; junction bases not matched to a gene: 9. The CDR3 loop reads CAWSHGTGTDSNQPQHF. The CDR3 region has the DNA TGTGCCTGGAGCCACGGGACAGGGACAGATAGCAATCAGCCCCAGCATTTT.

V usage is TRBV19 and J usage is TRBJ1-5; 8 bases align to TRBD1. CDR1 LNHDA and CDR2 SQIVND come from the germline V gene (reference sequence). V lost 5 bases, J lost 5 bases, and 8 bases stayed unmatched. This CDR3 is built from 15 residues. The CDR3 loop is CASSPWTGSHQPQHF. The CDR3, as DNA: TGTGCCAGTAGTCCGTGGACAGGGTCCCATCAGCCCCAGCATTTT.

This clone came up a few times. The rearrangement links TRBV7-2 to TRBJ2-7; unclear D gene. Germline CDR1 is SGHTA and CDR2 is FQGNSA. This CDR3 contains 11 residues. V shed 7 bases and J shed 3 bases, with 7 bases lying between them. CDR3 protein: CASTPGYEQYF. The CDR3 nucleotides read TGTGCCAGCACCCCAGGCTACGAGCAGTACTTC.

The chain recombines TRBV29-1 with TRBJ1-2; TRBD1 agrees at 9 bases. Germline V CDR1 and CDR2: SQVTM, ANQGSEA. The V and J ends lost 5 bases and 8 bases, in that order; junction bases with no gene match: 9. The CDR3 consists of 13 residues. The chain's CDR3 is CSVRPGQGQGYTF. The CDR3 coding sequence is TGCAGCGTTCGTCCGGGACAGGGACAAGGCTACACCTTC.

J is TRBJ1-5 and V is TRBV18; 9 positions agree with TRBD1. There are 16 residues in the CDR3. V lost 1 base to trimming and J lost 3 bases; unmatched junction nucleotides: 4. Per germline, CDR1 KGHSH and CDR2 LQKENI. CDR3 sequence: CASSPLGTGTNQPQHF. The DNA for the CDR3 is TGTGCCAGCTCACCACTTGGGACAGGGACCAATCAGCCCCAGCATTTT.

This clone came up a few times. The chain recombines TRBV5-4 with TRBJ2-1, with 9 bases fitting TRBD2. V lost 4 bases and J lost 6; bases outside the gene matches: 8. CDR1 and CDR2 (germline): SGHNT, YYREEE (reference sequence). The CDR3 loop spans 15 amino acids. The CDR3 sequence is CASSPAGGRGNEQFF. CDR3 nucleotide sequence: TGTGCCAGCAGCCCGGCGGGCGGGAGGGGCAATGAGCAGTTCTTC.

This clone turned up a few times. This chain links TRBV12-5 with TRBJ2-7; 11 positions match TRBD1. From germline, CDR1 is LGHNT and CDR2 FRNRAP. The CDR3 covers 15 residues. Trimming cost V 1 base and J 4 bases; bases outside gene matches: 3. This CDR3 reads CASGLGGQGAYEQYF. CDR3 nucleotides: TGTGCTAGTGGTTTGGGCGGACAGGGGGCTTACGAGCAGTACTTC.

CDR3: CASSSRDTRNTIYF. The CDR3 DNA sequence: TGTGCCAGCAGCTCCCGGGACACAAGAAACACCATATATTTT. The V call is TRBV7-9, the J call TRBJ1-3, with D perhaps TRBD1 (6 bases). The CDR3 sequence is 14 residues long. The V end was cut by 4 bases, the J end by 5 bases, with 12 bases between. Germline V CDR1 and CDR2: SEHNR, FQNEAQ (reference sequence).

The chain joins TRBV28 to TRBJ2-5; the D gene is possibly TRBD1 (6 bases). The CDR3 runs 14 residues. V was trimmed by 7 bases and J by 4 bases, leaving 16 bases between them. In germline, CDR1 is MDHEN, CDR2 SYDVKM. CDR3 amino acids: CASIPQGPGETQYF. The CDR3 bases are TGTGCCAGCATCCCTCAGGGGCCGGGAGAGACCCAGTACTTC.